The 7 T cell receptor beta chains given below trace back to one sample, sequenced in a study of T cells in Graves' hyperthyroidism and ophthalmopathy. RNA transcripts were the template for amplifying TCR beta CDR3 regions. HTBI primers drove first-round RT-PCR of the TCR CDR3. TCRdb ran MiXCR on the multiplex PCR reads and lists one entry per CDR3 protein. The sample holds 700,000 or so distinct CDR3 sequences, around 17% seen once. The source material was blood. These receptors were collected from a man between 18 and 29 years old with Graves' hyperthyroidism.

This clonotype was seen a few times. The V and J genes are TRBV19 and TRBJ2-7; TRBD2 aligns across 7 bases. Germline CDR1 and CDR2: LNHDA and SQIVND (reference sequence). CDR3 length equals 14 residues. With 8 bases clipped from V and 2 bases from J, the junction kept 9 bases outside the gene matches. In DNA form, the CDR3 reads TGTGCCAGTGGGGGGGACGAAATCCCCTACGAGCAGTACTTC. Amino acids: CASGGDEIPYEQYF.

The V and J genes are TRBV27 and TRBJ1-4; D remains unclear. This CDR3 spans 13 amino acids. Germline values: CDR1 MNHEY, CDR2 SMNVEV (reference sequence). Trimming shortened V by 2 bases and J by 8 bases, and 9 bases separated the two germline ends. The CDR3 DNA reads as TGTGCCAGCAGTTTAATTGACGGGGAAAAACTGTTTTTT. Translating it yields CASSLIDGEKLFF. Supplemented by reference TRBV27 and TRBJ1-4, the full variable domain reads EAQVTQNPRYLITVTGKKLTVTCSQNMNHEYMSWYRQDPGLGLRQIYYSMNVEVTDKGDVPEGYKVSRKEKRNFPLILESPSPNQTSLYFCASSLIDGEKLFFGSGTQLSVL.

This clonotype was detected a few times. The chain is built from TRBV27 and TRBJ2-1; 14 bases are shared with TRBD2. With V trimmed by 5 bases and J by 13 bases, 10 bases remained unmatched. CDR1 and CDR2 (germline): MNHEY, SMNVEV (reference sequence). This CDR3 is built from 15 residues. The CDR3 protein is CASSPIPTSGRAQFF. The CDR3 region has the DNA TGTGCCAGCAGTCCGATTCCGACTAGCGGGAGGGCTCAGTTCTTC.

This clonotype was counted at least ten times. This chain uses TRBV6-1 with TRBJ2-1, with no clear D. The V and J ends lost 5 bases and 4 bases respectively, with 9 bases between them. The CDR3 is 13 amino acids. Germline V gene sequence: CDR1 MNHNS, CDR2 SASEGT. CDR3 nucleotide sequence: TGTGCCAGCAGTTCGAGCCAGTACAATGAGCAGTTCTTC. Translation gives CASSSSQYNEQFF.

There are many counts of this clonotype. The chain combines TRBV30 with TRBJ2-7; D not resolved. Trimming removed 4 bases from V and 4 bases from J, with 14 bases in between. This CDR3 is 13 amino acids long. Looked up from germline, CDR1 is GTSNPN and CDR2 is SVGIG (reference sequence). For the CDR3, the DNA is TGTGCCTGGACGGGTACGGGCGCATACGAGCAGTACTTC. Protein: CAWTGTGAYEQYF.

There are many counts of this clonotype. This chain uses TRBV5-1 with TRBJ1-1; weak D call: TRBD1 (6 bases). With 1 base removed from V and 4 bases from J, the gap between germline ends came to 11 bases. Germline V gene sequence: CDR1 SGHRS, CDR2 YFSETQ. The CDR3 loop spans 14 amino acids. CDR3 residues: CASSLRGAGTEAFF. The CDR3 DNA follows: TGCGCCAGCAGCTTGCGGGGGGCCGGCACTGAAGCTTTCTTT.

This clonotype has only a few counts. The V and J genes are TRBV20-1 and TRBJ2-5, with 8 bases lining up with TRBD1. The trim removed 0 bases at V and 6 bases at J, leaving 9 bases unmatched. The CDR3 is 15 residues long. Looked up from germline, CDR1 is DFQATT and CDR2 is SNEGSKA (reference sequence). The CDR3 nucleotides read TGCAGTGCTAGAGATCGGGCAGGGGGCATGAAGACCCAGTACTTC. Protein: CSARDRAGGMKTQYF.